This T cell receptor (beta chain) originates from a study of tumor-infiltrating lymphocytes in oesophageal squamous cell carcinoma. TCRdb ran MiXCR on the PCR reads and lists one entry per CDR3 protein. The sample shows under 11,000 distinct CDR3 sequences, 55% to 65% of them seen only once. A few counts support this clonotype. This CDR3 spans 13 amino acids. The V end was cut by 5 bases, the J end by 4 bases, with 12 bases between. The gene calls are TRBV5-3 and TRBJ1-1, with a tentative D call TRBD1 (6 bases). TRBV5-3 is an ORF, and what it does is uncertain. The sample taken for sequencing was esophageal tumor tissue. The receptor comes from a female donor with esophageal squamous cell carcinoma. The CDR3 reads CARSLGGGTEAFF. The DNA for the CDR3 is TGTGCCAGAAGTCTGGGGGGCGGCACTGAAGCTTTCTTT.